The 9 T cell receptor beta chains given below trace back to one sample, sequenced in a study of Graves' ophthalmopathy and Graves' hyperthyroidism. Investigators amplified TCR beta CDR3 regions from RNA transcripts. RT-PCR in the first round used HTBI primers; a second-round multiplex PCR followed. Using its own MiXCR run on the multiplex PCR reads, TCRdb lists one record per CDR3 protein. The table has just over 600,000 distinct CDR3 sequences, around a fifth seen once. The material sequenced was peripheral blood. The receptors were sampled from a woman aged 18-35 years with stable Graves' hyperthyroidism. Some clones in this sample may be carry-over from other donors' samples.

This chain connects TRBV6-1 to TRBJ2-7, with TRBD1 matching over 10 bases. The CDR3 has 14 residues. Trimming took 6 bases from V and 3 from J; bases not matched to a gene: 5. From germline, CDR1 is MNHNS and CDR2 SASEGT. The DNA of the CDR3 is TGTGCCAGCAGAGGAGGACAGGGGGTCTACGAGCAGTACTTC. It codes for CASRGGQGVYEQYF.

This clonotype was recorded at least ten times. V and J are TRBV11-2 and TRBJ2-5; D tentatively fits TRBD1 or TRBD2 (5 bases each). V gave up 5 bases and J gave up 1 base, with 11 bases separating them. This CDR3 is built from 14 residues. The germline V gene encodes CDR1 SGHAT and CDR2 FQNNGV. The CDR3 sequence: CASSPGRSQETQYF. DNA for the CDR3: TGTGCCAGCAGCCCGGGACGGAGCCAAGAGACCCAGTACTTC.

This clonotype was seen just once. With a much larger clone just one base away, this may be a read error. This chain connects TRBV7-3 to TRBJ2-2; D may be TRBD1 (6 bases). Trimming shortened V by 2 bases and J by 3 bases, and 16 bases separated the two germline ends. The CDR3 has 17 amino acids. Per germline, CDR1 SGHTA and CDR2 FQGTGA. CDR3 DNA sequence: TGTGCCAGCAGCTTACTCTCAGGGGCTGGGTACACCGGGGAGCTGTTTTTT. This codes for CASSLLSGAGYTGELFF.

This clonotype was seen ten or more times. The chain uses TRBV20-1 and TRBJ2-7; D possibly corresponds to TRBD1 (6 bases). Between the trimmed V and J ends, which lost 2 bases and 1 base, there was a span of 15 bases. CDR1 is DFQATT and CDR2 is SNEGSKA in the germline V gene (reference sequence). The CDR3 extends over 15 amino acids. The CDR3 nucleotides are TGCAGTGCTAGACACCCAGGGGATCTATCCTACGAGCAGTACTTC. This translates into CSARHPGDLSYEQYF.

In its sample, this clonotype was seen a few times. The chain couples TRBV24-1 to TRBJ1-3; unclear D gene. This CDR3 contains 14 residues. Trimming shortened V by 5 bases and J by 2 bases, and 9 bases separated the two germline ends. The germline gives CDR1 KGHDR, CDR2 SFDVKD. The CDR3 DNA reads TGTGCCACCAGTGCTGGCGGGACTGGAAACACCATATATTTT. This sequence encodes CATSAGGTGNTIYF.

The gene calls are TRBV6-1 and TRBJ2-7; 8 bases map to TRBD2. The germline V gene encodes CDR1 MNHNS and CDR2 SASEGT. The CDR3 is 13 residues long. Unmatched junction bases numbered 2, after V lost 4 bases and J lost 3 bases. The CDR3 here is CASSVGTSYEQYF. The CDR3, as DNA: TGTGCCAGCAGTGTAGGGACTAGCTACGAGCAGTACTTC.

This clonotype was seen many times. The V gene is TRBV20-1, the J gene TRBJ2-7; TRBD2 matches at 12 bases. This CDR3 is built from 15 residues. Germline V gene data show CDR1 as DFQATT and CDR2 as SNEGSKA (reference sequence). J was trimmed by 0 bases and V by 2 bases; bases with no gene match: 2. The CDR3 sequence: CSARKLAGGSYEQYF. CDR3 nucleotide sequence: TGCAGTGCTAGAAAACTAGCGGGGGGCTCCTACGAGCAGTACTTC.

This clonotype was counted many times. The V and J genes are TRBV10-3 and TRBJ1-5; 7 bases map to TRBD1. The CDR3 consists of 15 residues. V dropped 10 bases and J dropped 10; count of bases not matched to a gene: 19. CDR1 is ENHRY, CDR2 SYGVKD, per germline. The CDR3 nucleotides read TGTGCCACCCATCCCCGCGGGACAGTCCATTCCCCCCAGCATTTT. This gives the protein CATHPRGTVHSPQHF.

The rearrangement uses TRBV20-1 and TRBJ2-2; 11 bases are a match to TRBD2. Germline values: CDR1 DFQATT, CDR2 SNEGSKA (reference sequence). Trimming removed 1 base from V and 4 bases from J; junction bases left unmatched: 5. The CDR3 is 16 residues long. CDR3 amino acids: CSARAVLAGGTGELFF. For the CDR3, the DNA is TGCAGTGCTAGAGCGGTCCTAGCGGGAGGCACCGGGGAGCTGTTTTTT.